Shown below are 19 T cell receptor beta chains from a single sample sequenced in a study of siplizumab effects on memory and regulatory T cells. Profiling relied on immunoSEQ multiplex PCR, and the TCRdb table lists in-frame clones only, not all of them. The sample consists of approximately 20,000 clones, 35% to 60% of them appearing once. The authors kept the mixed lymphocyte reaction cells in coculture at 37°C for 6 days. Their recognized antigens are unknown. The specimen sequenced was CFSE-low (dividing) CD4+ T cells sorted from an allogeneic mixed lymphocyte reaction. Receptors originate from a human donor in good health; the cells came from an allogeneic mixed lymphocyte reaction.

The rearrangement joins TRBV9 to TRBJ2-3; D call uncertain. V was trimmed by 4 bases and J by 2 bases, leaving 11 bases between them. The V gene's germline CDR1 is SGDLS and CDR2 YYNGEE. This CDR3 comprises 14 residues. This CDR3 is CASSPSSFTDTQYF. In DNA form, the CDR3 reads TGTGCCAGCAGCCCCAGCAGTTTCACAGATACGCAGTATTTT.

The chain carries TRBV27 and TRBJ2-5; no firm D call. Germline lookup yields CDR1 MNHEY and CDR2 SMNVEV (reference sequence). Between the trimmed V and J ends, which lost 0 bases and 1 base, there was a span of 12 bases. The CDR3 totals 16 residues. The CDR3 loop is CASSLSALGVQETQYF. As DNA, the CDR3 is TGTGCCAGCAGTTTATCAGCCCTAGGCGTCCAAGAGACCCAGTACTTC.

The genes are TRBV5-1 and TRBJ2-7, with unresolved D. The CDR3 totals 14 residues. V lost 0 bases and J 6 bases, leaving 13 bases between the germline ends. The germline gives CDR1 SGHRS, CDR2 YFSETQ. The CDR3 reads CASSLGSRAFEQYF. The CDR3 bases are TGCGCCAGCAGCTTGGGAAGTAGGGCTTTCGAGCAGTACTTC.

This chain joins TRBV6-5 and TRBJ2-7, with D unresolved. The CDR3 spans 13 residues. Germline values: CDR1 MNHEY, CDR2 SVGAGI. V shed 5 bases and J shed 3 bases, with 11 bases lying between them. The CDR3 sequence is CASSPSSLYEQYF. The CDR3 nucleotides read TGTGCCAGCAGTCCCTCGTCCCTCTACGAGCAGTACTTC.

The chain carries TRBV5-1 and TRBJ2-3, with 7 bases lining up with TRBD2. Germline CDR1 is SGHRS and CDR2 is YFSETQ. The CDR3 covers 14 residues. Trimming cost V 4 bases and J 1 base; bases outside gene matches: 3. In nucleotides, the CDR3 is TGCGCCAGCAGCCCCCTAGCGGGCACAGATACGCAGTATTTT. Its protein product is CASSPLAGTDTQYF.

The chain joins TRBV5-4 to TRBJ1-6, with a weak D call TRBD1 (5 bases). The CDR3 is 13 amino acids. The V gene lost 0 bases and the J gene lost 10 bases, with 8 bases spanning the gap. Germline-derived CDR1 and CDR2 are SGHNT and YYREEE (reference sequence). The CDR3 here is CASSLGGGSPLHF. CDR3 DNA: TGTGCCAGCAGCTTGGGCGGGGGGTCACCCCTCCACTTT.

This clone is deemed medium-sized (0.01 to 0.1%). This rearrangement joins TRBV30 to TRBJ1-5, with D unresolved. The CDR3 has 14 amino acids. Germline-derived CDR1 and CDR2 are GTSNPN and SVGIG (reference sequence). V was cut by 1 base and J by 3 bases, with 10 bases left in between. CDR3 nucleotide sequence: TGTGCCTGGAGTGGTGGAGCGGACAATCAGCCCCAGCATTTT. This gives the protein CAWSGGADNQPQHF.

The chain joins TRBV7-2 to TRBJ2-7; D call uncertain. The CDR3 loop spans 11 amino acids. V dropped 1 base and J dropped 9 bases, with 7 bases sitting between them. CDR1 and CDR2 from the germline V gene are SGHTA and FQGNSA. The CDR3, as DNA: TGTGCCAGCAGCTTAGGTTCCGGGCAGTACTTC. Its protein product is CASSLGSGQYF.

V and J are TRBV4-1 and TRBJ2-4; 7 positions agree with TRBD2. The V and J ends lost 0 bases and 3 bases, in that order; junction bases with no gene match: 8. CDR3 length equals 17 residues. CDR1 is MGHRA, CDR2 YSYEKL, per germline. The CDR3 reads CASSQEGSSGGKNIQYF. For the CDR3, the DNA is TGCGCCAGCAGCCAAGAGGGTTCTTCGGGGGGCAAAAACATTCAGTACTTC.

This clone was seen just once. The junction differs from germline at one of its ends, possibly a read error. The rearrangement links TRBV7-2 to TRBJ2-1, with TRBD2 identical over 11 bases. Germline V lookup: CDR1 SGHTA, CDR2 FQGNSA. CDR3 size: 17 residues. The CDR3 bases are TGTGCCAGCAACTTAGGGGGCCTAGCGGGGGGCCTCAATGAGCAGTTCTTC. This translates into CASNLGGLAGGLNEQFF.

The rearrangement joins TRBV5-6 to TRBJ2-3, with 9 bases lining up with TRBD1. CDR3 length: 18 residues. V lost 2 bases and J lost 2; bases outside the gene matches: 12. CDR1 and CDR2 from the germline V gene are SGHDT and YYEEEE. The CDR3 sequence: CASSFSWGGQGFTDTQYF. In nucleotides, the CDR3 is TGTGCCAGCAGCTTTTCGTGGGGGGGACAGGGTTTCACAGATACGCAGTATTTT.

V gene TRBV7-3 combines with J gene TRBJ1-1; D is ambiguous. The CDR3 covers 12 residues. The V end was cut by 1 base, the J end by 4 bases, with 4 bases between. Germline assignment: CDR1 SGHTA and CDR2 FQGTGA. The CDR3 region is CASSLRVTEAFF. CDR3 bases: TGTGCCAGCAGCTTAAGGGTCACTGAAGCTTTCTTT.

The chain joins TRBV7-6 to TRBJ2-2; no reliable D call. V was cut by 4 bases and J by 2 bases, with 5 bases left in between. Germline CDR1 is SGHVS and CDR2 is FNYEAQ. The CDR3 loop spans 13 amino acids. The CDR3 sequence: CASSSLNTGELFF. In DNA form, the CDR3 reads TGTGCCAGCAGCTCCCTTAACACCGGGGAGCTGTTTTTT.

At least ten counts were recorded for this clone. This chain links TRBV11-2 with TRBJ1-2; tentative D call: TRBD1 (6 bases). Looked up from germline, CDR1 is SGHAT and CDR2 is FQNNGV. Trimming took 4 bases from V and 4 from J, leaving 7 bases between them. The CDR3 spans 12 residues. CDR3 sequence: CASSSDSYGYTF. CDR3 nucleotides: TGTGCCAGCAGCTCGGACAGCTATGGCTACACCTTC.

CDR3 region: CASSDRSEAFF. The DNA for the CDR3 is TGTGCCAGTAGTGACCGTTCTGAAGCTTTCTTT. V gene TRBV19 combines with J gene TRBJ1-1; D is uncertain. From germline, CDR1 is LNHDA and CDR2 SQIVND (reference sequence). V shed 5 bases and J shed 6 bases, with 7 bases lying between them. This CDR3 is 11 amino acids long.

This clone was counted only a few times. The chain recombines TRBV29-1 with TRBJ1-1, with TRBD1 as a possible D gene (5 bases). This CDR3 region has 14 residues. Between the trimmed V and J ends, which lost 7 bases and 1 base, there was a span of 16 bases. Germline V gene sequence: CDR1 SQVTM, CDR2 ANQGSEA. DNA of the CDR3: TGCAGCGCCCATAAGACAGAATCGAACACTGAAGCTTTCTTT. This gives the protein CSAHKTESNTEAFF.

The sample holds a few counts of this clone. V is TRBV11-1 and J is TRBJ1-1; the D is unclear. Between the trimmed V and J ends, which lost 5 bases and 3 bases, there was a span of 16 bases. Germline CDR1 SGHAT, CDR2 FQDESV (reference sequence). The CDR3 has 15 amino acids. The CDR3 region is CASSPNFGRYTEAFF. CDR3 nucleotides: TGTGCCAGCAGCCCCAACTTCGGGAGGTACACTGAAGCTTTCTTT. Filled out from reference TRBV11-1 and TRBJ1-1, the complete variable domain reads EAEVAQSPRYKITEKSQAVAFWCDPISGHATLYWYRQILGQGPELLVQFQDESVVDDSQLPKDRFSAERLKGVDSTLKIQPAELGDSAMYLCASSPNFGRYTEAFFGQGTRLTVV.

The CDR3 loop reads CASSQTSGEKLFF. CDR3 DNA: TGCGCCAGCAGCCAGACTTCTGGAGAAAAACTGTTTTTT. V and J are TRBV4-3 and TRBJ1-4; D not certain. Germline V gene sequence: CDR1 LGHNA, CDR2 YSLEER. The CDR3 is made up of 13 amino acids. Trimming removed 3 bases from V and 8 bases from J, with 10 bases in between.

The chain couples TRBV11-3 to TRBJ2-7; TRBD1 is a possible D gene (6 bases). Germline CDR1 is SGHNT and CDR2 is YENEEA. The CDR3 extends over 13 amino acids. V lost 3 bases and J lost 1, with 7 bases in between. The CDR3 here is CASSLDRSYEQYF. The CDR3 DNA follows: TGTGCCAGCAGCTTGGACAGATCCTACGAGCAGTACTTC.